A single T cell receptor beta chain is shown here with its context. The antigen is not known. The CDR3 contains 13 residues. Per the germline V gene, CDR1 is SEHNR and CDR2 is FQNEAQ (reference sequence). The V and J ends lost 8 bases and 5 bases respectively, with 13 bases between them. The sample is drawn from a study of T cell responses to AZD1222 COVID-19 vaccine. General observations from the study: Elevations in Spike-specific TCR breadth and depth followed administration of two AZD1222 doses.

Sequenced by immunoSEQ multiplex PCR; TCRdb stores in-frame clones only, minus some. This sample has 130,000 to 150,000 clones, with 88% found just once. The chain joins TRBV7-9 to TRBJ1-5; D is possibly TRBD1 (6 bases). The TCR originated in an adult in good health. Sequencing used peripheral blood, obtained on day 0 of AZD1222 vaccination. CDR3 DNA sequence: TGTGCCAGCTCAAGGACAGAGTATCAGCCCCAGCATTTT. Its protein product is CASSRTEYQPQHF.